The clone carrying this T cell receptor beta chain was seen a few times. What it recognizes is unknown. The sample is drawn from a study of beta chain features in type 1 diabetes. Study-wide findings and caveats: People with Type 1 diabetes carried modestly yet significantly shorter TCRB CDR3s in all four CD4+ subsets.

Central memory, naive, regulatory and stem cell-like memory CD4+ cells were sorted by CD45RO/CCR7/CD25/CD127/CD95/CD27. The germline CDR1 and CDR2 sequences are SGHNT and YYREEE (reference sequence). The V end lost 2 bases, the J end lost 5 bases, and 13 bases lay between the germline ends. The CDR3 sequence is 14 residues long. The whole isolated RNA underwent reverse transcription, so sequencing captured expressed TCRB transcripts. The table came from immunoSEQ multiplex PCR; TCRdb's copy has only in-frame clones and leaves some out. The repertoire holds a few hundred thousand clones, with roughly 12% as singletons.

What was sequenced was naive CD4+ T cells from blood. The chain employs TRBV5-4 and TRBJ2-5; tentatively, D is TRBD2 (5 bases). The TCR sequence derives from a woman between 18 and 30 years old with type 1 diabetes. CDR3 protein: CASSFVASGETQYF. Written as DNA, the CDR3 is TGTGCCAGCAGCTTCGTGGCATCGGGGGAGACCCAGTACTTC.